This is a list of T cell receptor beta chains from one sample in a study of CD8+CD57+ T cells in acquired aplastic anemia. MiXCR, run by TCRdb on the reads, gives a single entry per CDR3 protein. Of around 200,000 distinct CDR3 sequences listed, more than 60% are singletons. The specimen sequenced was sorted CD4+, CD8+, or CD8+CD57+ T cells (not recorded which) from PBMCs. These receptors were obtained from a human donor with aplastic anemia. Each CDR3 is given with its conserved first and last residue. The D gene is left open where the match is weak. Size is stated for part of the rows, as once, few or many counts, or as a class when the clone is expanded.

d_gene: TRBD2; v_gene: TRBV20-1; abundance: NA; j_gene: TRBJ2-3; CDR3nt: TGCAGTGCTAGGGGATCGTCAGGGACTACCACAGATACGCAGTATTTT; CDR3aa: CSARGSSGTTTDTQYF
d_gene: NA; v_gene: TRBV20-1; abundance: few; j_gene: TRBJ1-1; CDR3nt: TGCAGTGCTAGACAATCGACAGTGGGCACTGAAGCTTTCTTT; CDR3aa: CSARQSTVGTEAFF
d_gene: NA; v_gene: TRBV15; abundance: many; j_gene: TRBJ1-2; CDR3nt: TGTGCCACCAGCAGAACTGAACCGGGCCCGGTGGGCTACACCTTC; CDR3aa: CATSRTEPGPVGYTF
d_gene: NA; v_gene: TRBV7-9; abundance: many; j_gene: TRBJ2-3; CDR3nt: TGTGCCAGCAGCGCCGCTACAGATACGCAGTATTTT; CDR3aa: CASSAATDTQYF
d_gene: NA; v_gene: TRBV9; abundance: NA; j_gene: TRBJ1-1; CDR3nt: TGTGCCAGCAGCGCGGGCCTCGTTTCGATGGGGGAAGCTTTCTTT; CDR3aa: CASSAGLVSMGEAFF
d_gene: NA; v_gene: TRBV24-1; abundance: many; j_gene: TRBJ1-1; CDR3nt: TGTGCCACCAGTGGCGGGTTGAACACTGAAGCTTTCTTT; CDR3aa: CATSGGLNTEAFF
d_gene: NA; v_gene: TRBV7-2; abundance: many; j_gene: TRBJ1-1; CDR3nt: TGTGCCAGCAGCTCTTTACAGGGCCTGAACACTGAAGCTTTCTTT; CDR3aa: CASSSLQGLNTEAFF
d_gene: NA; v_gene: TRBV4-2; abundance: NA; j_gene: TRBJ1-6; CDR3nt: TGTGCCAGCAGCCAAAACTCGCGATCACCCCTCCACTTT; CDR3aa: CASSQNSRSPLHF
d_gene: TRBD2; v_gene: TRBV2; abundance: many; j_gene: TRBJ2-3; CDR3nt: TGTGCCAGCAACCCAACTAGCGGCTACCACACAGATACGCAGTATTTT; CDR3aa: CASNPTSGYHTDTQYF
d_gene: NA; v_gene: TRBV24-1; abundance: many; j_gene: TRBJ2-3; CDR3nt: TGTGCCACCAGTGATTTGGAAAGCGATACGCAGTATTTT; CDR3aa: CATSDLESDTQYF
d_gene: NA; v_gene: TRBV24-1; abundance: few; j_gene: TRBJ1-1; CDR3nt: TGTGCCACCAGTGATTCCAGGCAGGCAACGAAAGCTTTCTTT; CDR3aa: CATSDSRQATKAFF
d_gene: NA; v_gene: TRBV5-1; abundance: NA; j_gene: TRBJ1-2; CDR3nt: TGCGCCAGCAGCTTGGGGTCGCACGACTACACCTTC; CDR3aa: CASSLGSHDYTF
d_gene: NA; v_gene: TRBV7-2; abundance: NA; j_gene: TRBJ1-6; CDR3nt: TGTGCCAGCAGCTCCGGGACTTGGAATTCACCCCTCCACTTT; CDR3aa: CASSSGTWNSPLHF
d_gene: TRBD2; v_gene: TRBV2; abundance: NA; j_gene: TRBJ2-5; CDR3nt: TGTGCCAGCAGAGCAACCGGGACTAGTATGCTCTTC; CDR3aa: CASRATGTSMLF
d_gene: TRBD1; v_gene: TRBV19; abundance: NA; j_gene: TRBJ2-7; CDR3nt: TGTGCCAGTAGTAATAACAGGGGAAGGGAGCAGTACTTC; CDR3aa: CASSNNRGREQYF
d_gene: NA; v_gene: TRBV2; abundance: many; j_gene: TRBJ1-1; CDR3nt: TGTGCCAGCAGTGTTGTGGACGCTTTCTTT; CDR3aa: CASSVVDAFF
d_gene: NA; v_gene: TRBV19; abundance: NA; j_gene: TRBJ2-1; CDR3nt: TGTGCCACCACACGGGACCCAGACAATGAGCAGTTCTTC; CDR3aa: CATTRDPDNEQFF
d_gene: TRBD2; v_gene: TRBV6-2/TRBV6-3; abundance: once; j_gene: TRBJ2-1; CDR3nt: TGTGCCAGCAGCCAAGGACTAGCGAGGAATGAGCAGTTCTTC; CDR3aa: CASSQGLARNEQFF
d_gene: NA; v_gene: TRBV5-5; abundance: NA; j_gene: TRBJ1-1; CDR3nt: TGTGCCAGCAGCCTCAGGGATATTGAAGCTTTCTTT; CDR3aa: CASSLRDIEAFF
d_gene: TRBD2; v_gene: TRBV6-4; abundance: NA; j_gene: TRBJ2-3; CDR3nt: TGTGCCAGCAGTGACTTAGCGGGTAGCACAGATACGCAGTATTTT; CDR3aa: CASSDLAGSTDTQYF
d_gene: NA; v_gene: TRBV20-1; abundance: NA; j_gene: TRBJ2-1; CDR3nt: TGCAGTGCTATCCACTTCGCCCCCGGTTCCAATGAGCAGTTCTTC; CDR3aa: CSAIHFAPGSNEQFF
d_gene: TRBD1; v_gene: TRBV7-3; abundance: NA; j_gene: TRBJ2-7; CDR3nt: TGTGCCAGCACCTACGCCGGGACAGGCTATGACGAGCAGTACTTC; CDR3aa: CASTYAGTGYDEQYF
d_gene: TRBD2; v_gene: TRBV20-1; abundance: few; j_gene: TRBJ2-3; CDR3nt: TGCAGTGGCCCACTGGGACTAGCGATAGATACGCAGTATTTT; CDR3aa: CSGPLGLAIDTQYF
d_gene: TRBD1; v_gene: TRBV2; abundance: NA; j_gene: TRBJ2-7; CDR3nt: TGTGCCAGCAGTGAGCCGCGGGACAGGCTCTCCCACGGGCAGTACTTC; CDR3aa: CASSEPRDRLSHGQYF
d_gene: TRBD1; v_gene: TRBV5-1; abundance: few; j_gene: TRBJ2-7; CDR3nt: TGCGCCAGCAGCTTGGCGCAGGGACAGGCTAGCTCCTACGAGCAGTACTTC; CDR3aa: CASSLAQGQASSYEQYF
d_gene: TRBD2; v_gene: TRBV20-1; abundance: NA; j_gene: TRBJ2-3; CDR3nt: TGCAGTGCTTCGACTAGCTCGGGCTCAGATACGCAGTATTTT; CDR3aa: CSASTSSGSDTQYF
d_gene: NA; v_gene: TRBV15; abundance: NA; j_gene: TRBJ1-3; CDR3nt: TGTGCCACCAGCACAGGACGGGTTGTCTCTGGAAACACCATATATTTT; CDR3aa: CATSTGRVVSGNTIYF
d_gene: NA; v_gene: TRBV20-1; abundance: NA; j_gene: TRBJ2-7; CDR3nt: TGCAGTGCCGGAGGGGAATCCTACGAGCAGTACTTC; CDR3aa: CSAGGESYEQYF
d_gene: NA; v_gene: TRBV12-3/TRBV12-4; abundance: NA; j_gene: TRBJ1-4; CDR3nt: TGTGCCAGCAGTGCCGTTCATAATGAAAAACTGTTTTTT; CDR3aa: CASSAVHNEKLFF
d_gene: NA; v_gene: TRBV7-3; abundance: few; j_gene: TRBJ2-7; CDR3nt: TGTGCCAGCAGCTCCCAACAGGGCTACGAGCAGTACTTC; CDR3aa: CASSSQQGYEQYF
d_gene: NA; v_gene: TRBV5-1; abundance: NA; j_gene: TRBJ2-7; CDR3nt: TGCGCCAGCAGCTCCGGGACACCCTGGGAGCAGTACTTC; CDR3aa: CASSSGTPWEQYF
d_gene: NA; v_gene: TRBV20-1; abundance: NA; j_gene: TRBJ2-7; CDR3nt: TGCAGTGCTAGAGCTCAGGGAACCTACGAGCAGTACTTC; CDR3aa: CSARAQGTYEQYF
d_gene: NA; v_gene: TRBV19; abundance: NA; j_gene: TRBJ1-2; CDR3nt: TGTGCCAGTAAGGAGGCAGGTGAACCCTGTGGCTACACCTTC; CDR3aa: CASKEAGEPCGYTF
d_gene: NA; v_gene: TRBV7-9; abundance: NA; j_gene: TRBJ1-2; CDR3nt: TGTGCCAGCAGCCCCTCGCCCGTTGTCGGTCTCAACTATGGCTACACCTTC; CDR3aa: CASSPSPVVGLNYGYTF
d_gene: NA; v_gene: TRBV5-1; abundance: NA; j_gene: TRBJ1-2; CDR3nt: TGCGCCAGCAGCTTGGGGCCAACAACGCTCTATGGCTACACCTTC; CDR3aa: CASSLGPTTLYGYTF
d_gene: NA; v_gene: TRBV18; abundance: NA; j_gene: TRBJ1-6; CDR3nt: TGTGCCAGCTCACCCCGCTCAGGGCGGGAAAATTCACCCCTCCACTTT; CDR3aa: CASSPRSGRENSPLHF
d_gene: TRBD2; v_gene: TRBV5-1; abundance: NA; j_gene: TRBJ2-2; CDR3nt: TGCGCCAGCAGAGGGACTAGCGGGAGGACCATACATACCGGGGAGCTGTTTTTT; CDR3aa: CASRGTSGRTIHTGELFF
d_gene: NA; v_gene: TRBV2; abundance: once; j_gene: TRBJ1-1; CDR3nt: TGTGCCAGCCTCCGAGGGGTGAGCACTGAAGCTTTCTTT; CDR3aa: CASLRGVSTEAFF
d_gene: NA; v_gene: TRBV3-1; abundance: NA; j_gene: TRBJ2-3; CDR3nt: TGTGCCAGCAGCCTCCCTCAGGCAGGGGTCTACCTAGATACGCAGTATTTT; CDR3aa: CASSLPQAGVYLDTQYF
d_gene: TRBD2; v_gene: TRBV7-9; abundance: NA; j_gene: TRBJ2-3; CDR3nt: TGTGCCAGCAGCTTAAGCGGGGGGGTACTGGATACGCAGTATTTT; CDR3aa: CASSLSGGVLDTQYF
d_gene: NA; v_gene: TRBV14; abundance: many; j_gene: TRBJ1-2; CDR3nt: TGTGCCAGCAGCCAAAGTTGGGGGTTAGACTATGGCTACACCTTC; CDR3aa: CASSQSWGLDYGYTF
d_gene: NA; v_gene: TRBV2; abundance: NA; j_gene: TRBJ1-6; CDR3nt: TGTGCCAGCAGTGCCAATCCGCGATCACCCCTCCACTTT; CDR3aa: CASSANPRSPLHF
d_gene: NA; v_gene: TRBV20-1; abundance: few; j_gene: TRBJ2-3; CDR3nt: TGCAGTGCGGTACAAACCTGGGACACAGATACGCAGTATTTT; CDR3aa: CSAVQTWDTDTQYF
d_gene: NA; v_gene: TRBV10-2; abundance: NA; j_gene: TRBJ2-1; CDR3nt: TGCGCCAGCAGTGAGGTGGGGGGAGAGCAGTTCTTC; CDR3aa: CASSEVGGEQFF